The rows below give T cell receptor beta chains drawn from one sample of a study of cytomegalovirus exposure and HLA in healthy donors. Repertoires were generated with immunoSEQ multiplex PCR, while TCRdb's copy carries only in-frame clones and drops some. Of 150,000 to 200,000 clones listed, about three quarters are singletons. Sequencing was performed on PBMCs. The receptors come from a man aged 30-40 years in good health and CMV-seropositive. Both conserved end residues are part of each CDR3. Fields, in order: V gene, clone size, D gene, J gene, CDR3 protein, CDR3 DNA. The D gene is left open where the match is weak. Part of the rows lack a size; the others show once, few, many or a class for expanded clones.

V: TRBV2; size: NA; D: NA; J: TRBJ2-7; CDR3: CASSETMDLPYEQYF; DNA: TGTGCCAGCAGTGAAACGATGGACTTACCCTACGAGCAGTACTTC
V: TRBV27; size: NA; D: NA; J: TRBJ1-5; CDR3: CASSSAGTRIMPQHF; DNA: TGTGCCAGCAGTTCGGCCGGGACTAGGATCATGCCCCAGCATTTT
V: TRBV19; size: NA; D: NA; J: TRBJ2-2; CDR3: CASSMSGFWVGELFF; DNA: TGTGCCAGTAGTATGAGCGGGTTTTGGGTCGGGGAGCTGTTTTTT
V: TRBV7-9; size: NA; D: TRBD1; J: TRBJ1-1; CDR3: CASSTHRGYNTEAFF; DNA: TGTGCCAGCAGCACTCACAGGGGATATAACACTGAAGCTTTCTTT
V: TRBV7-8; size: NA; D: NA; J: TRBJ1-2; CDR3: CASSHDGYYGYTF; DNA: TGTGCCAGCAGCCATGACGGGTACTATGGCTACACCTTC
V: TRBV4-1; size: NA; D: NA; J: TRBJ2-2; CDR3: CASSQRDVNTGELFF; DNA: TGCGCCAGCAGCCAGCGGGACGTGAACACCGGGGAGCTGTTTTTT
V: TRBV29-1; size: NA; D: NA; J: TRBJ2-7; CDR3: CSVVDHYEQYF; DNA: TGCAGCGTTGTAGACCACTACGAGCAGTACTTC
V: TRBV13; size: NA; D: NA; J: TRBJ1-1; CDR3: CASSLRGGLNTEAFF; DNA: TGTGCCAGCAGCTTAAGAGGGGGACTGAACACTGAAGCTTTCTTT
V: TRBV2; size: NA; D: TRBD1; J: TRBJ2-7; CDR3: CASRGTGGYEQYF; DNA: TGTGCCAGCAGAGGGACAGGCGGCTACGAGCAGTACTTC
V: TRBV5-6; size: NA; D: TRBD1; J: TRBJ1-1; CDR3: CASSSARDRELNTEAFF; DNA: TGTGCCAGCAGCTCGGCCCGGGACAGGGAACTGAACACTGAAGCTTTCTTT
V: TRBV7-9; size: NA; D: NA; J: TRBJ2-2; CDR3: CASSLGTRRELFF; DNA: TGTGCCAGCAGCTTAGGTACACGCCGGGAGCTGTTTTTT
V: TRBV30; size: NA; D: NA; J: TRBJ1-2; CDR3: CAWSVKVGRAGYTF; DNA: TGTGCCTGGAGTGTCAAGGTTGGCAGGGCTGGCTACACCTTC
V: TRBV19; size: NA; D: NA; J: TRBJ2-7; CDR3: CASSMRTAISYEQYF; DNA: TGTGCCAGTAGTATGAGGACAGCAATATCCTACGAGCAGTACTTC
V: TRBV6-4; size: NA; D: TRBD1; J: TRBJ2-3; CDR3: CASSDGTGEADTQYF; DNA: TGTGCCAGCAGTGACGGGACAGGGGAGGCAGATACGCAGTATTTT
V: TRBV5-4; size: NA; D: NA; J: TRBJ1-2; CDR3: CASSPRPGYGYTF; DNA: TGTGCCAGCAGCCCACGCCCCGGCTATGGCTACACCTTC
V: TRBV28; size: NA; D: TRBD2; J: TRBJ2-7; CDR3: CASSIAGALNYEQYF; DNA: TGTGCCAGCAGTATCGCGGGAGCCCTGAATTACGAGCAGTACTTC
V: TRBV11-2; size: NA; D: TRBD2; J: TRBJ2-1; CDR3: CASSLGPPGLAGEGEQFF; DNA: TGTGCCAGCAGCTTAGGCCCGCCTGGGCTAGCGGGAGAGGGTGAGCAGTTCTTC
V: TRBV4-2; size: few; D: TRBD2; J: TRBJ2-7; CDR3: CASSQDSGGGFDEQYF; DNA: TGTGCCAGCAGCCAAGATTCGGGGGGGGGCTTCGACGAGCAGTACTTC
V: TRBV29-1; size: NA; D: NA; J: TRBJ2-3; CDR3: CSVEVSYTDTQYF; DNA: TGCAGCGTTGAAGTTAGTTACACAGATACGCAGTATTTT
V: TRBV4-1; size: once; D: NA; J: TRBJ2-7; CDR3: CASSSSYEQYF; DNA: TGCGCCAGCAGCTCGTCCTACGAGCAGTACTTC
V: TRBV6-1; size: few; D: TRBD1; J: TRBJ1-4; CDR3: CASSVGQDEKLFF; DNA: TGTGCCAGCAGTGTCGGACAGGATGAAAAACTGTTTTTT
V: TRBV6-1; size: NA; D: TRBD1; J: TRBJ1-5; CDR3: CASSATAGTGFRQPQHF; DNA: TGTGCCAGCAGTGCCACCGCCGGGACAGGGTTTCGTCAGCCCCAGCATTTT
V: TRBV4-1; size: NA; D: NA; J: TRBJ2-7; CDR3: CASCPTLGVYEQYF; DNA: TGCGCCAGCTGTCCGACTTTGGGAGTATACGAGCAGTACTTC
V: TRBV28; size: NA; D: NA; J: TRBJ2-7; CDR3: CASSLQAYEQYF; DNA: TGTGCCAGCAGTTTACAGGCTTACGAGCAGTACTTC
V: TRBV28; size: NA; D: NA; J: TRBJ2-7; CDR3: CTSSFPQGSPTYEQYF; DNA: TGTACCAGCAGTTTCCCTCAGGGCAGCCCAACCTACGAGCAGTACTTC
V: TRBV29-1; size: few; D: NA; J: TRBJ2-7; CDR3: CSVGGQRVEQYF; DNA: TGCAGCGTTGGGGGTCAGAGGGTCGAGCAGTACTTC
V: TRBV5-4; size: NA; D: TRBD2; J: TRBJ2-7; CDR3: CASSFRLAGVYEQYF; DNA: TGTGCCAGCAGCTTCAGGCTAGCGGGAGTTTACGAGCAGTACTTC
V: TRBV5-1; size: NA; D: TRBD1; J: TRBJ1-1; CDR3: CASSSAATGPTEAFF; DNA: TGCGCCAGCAGCTCGGCAGCGACAGGGCCCACTGAAGCTTTCTTT